Presented here are 13 T cell receptor beta chains from one specimen sequenced in a study of human T cells and chemical hapten exposure. This sample's time point: patch test 2, 6 weeks after DPC sensitization. Described treatment: therapeutic diphenylcyclopropenone sensitization with weekly scalp DPC. One entry per CDR3 protein, called by TCRdb with MiXCR from the RACE reads. The sample carries 80,000 to 100,000 distinct CDR3 sequences, more than 9% recorded once. The sequencing here drew on whole blood, taken in connection with sensitization to the hapten diphenylcyclopropenone (DPC). The receptor set was obtained from a woman in her fifties or sixties with alopecia areata. Some clones in this sample may be carry-over from other donors' samples.

The rearrangement links TRBV5-7 to TRBJ1-2; the D is unclear. TRBV5-7 is reported as an ORF; its role is uncertain. Trimming took off 3 bases at V and 1 base at J, with 10 bases between the two ends. The CDR3 spans 14 residues. The CDR3, as DNA: TGTGCCAGCAGCTCTTACCGGGATAACTATGGCTACACCTTC. Translating gives CASSSYRDNYGYTF.

This chain uses TRBV18 with TRBJ2-1, with D perhaps matching TRBD1 (5 bases). CDR3 length: 16 amino acids. Germline loops: CDR1 KGHSH, CDR2 LQKENI. The V and J ends lost 0 bases and 5 bases respectively, with 14 bases between them. This CDR3 is CASSPPSRATDNEQFF. The CDR3 DNA reads TGTGCCAGCTCACCACCGAGCAGGGCGACGGACAATGAGCAGTTCTTC.

This clonotype was detected once. The rearrangement uses TRBV25-1 and TRBJ2-7, with D perhaps assigned TRBD1 or TRBD2 (6 bases each). This CDR3 region has 13 residues. Trimming pared 5 bases from V and 7 bases from J, leaving 15 bases between. Germline V gene sequence: CDR1 MGHDK, CDR2 SYGVNS. CDR3 sequence: CASSRTGAREQYF. The DNA for the CDR3 is TGTGCCAGCAGTCGTACGGGGGCAAGGGAGCAGTACTTC.

This clonotype was seen a few times. The chain employs TRBV20-1 and TRBJ1-2; maybe TRBD1 (6 bases). V lost 8 bases to trimming and J lost 6 bases, with 19 bases between them. Germline assignment: CDR1 DFQATT and CDR2 SNEGSKA (reference sequence). The CDR3 loop spans 13 amino acids. The CDR3 sequence: CSKVNPGVNGYTF. DNA for the CDR3: TGCAGTAAAGTAAACCCAGGGGTTAATGGCTACACCTTC.

Ten or more counts support this clonotype. The CDR3 DNA is TGTGCCAGCAGCCGGGGGACTAGCGGGAGTCTGAGAGAGACCCAGTACTTC. This gives the protein CASSRGTSGSLRETQYF. The gene calls are TRBV4-2 and TRBJ2-5; 14 bases map to TRBD2. The CDR3 covers 17 residues. Germline CDR1 and CDR2: LGHNA and YNFKEQ. V lost 4 bases and J lost 4; bases outside the gene matches: 8.

This clonotype was seen many times. The chain couples TRBV20-1 to TRBJ2-1, with D tentatively TRBD1 or TRBD2 (5 bases each). This CDR3 is built from 15 residues. Per the germline V gene, CDR1 is DFQATT and CDR2 is SNEGSKA (reference sequence). Trimming pared 3 bases from V and 3 bases from J, leaving 15 bases between. CDR3 sequence: CSARGVGADYNEQFF. CDR3 nucleotides: TGCAGTGCTAGGGGCGTCGGGGCAGACTACAATGAGCAGTTCTTC.

This clonotype was counted ten times or more. The chain carries TRBV7-9 and TRBJ2-3; 9 bases line up with TRBD2. The germline V gene encodes CDR1 SEHNR and CDR2 FQNEAQ (reference sequence). The CDR3 consists of 15 residues. V dropped 3 bases and J dropped 6; count of bases not matched to a gene: 7. DNA for the CDR3: TGTGCCAGCAGCTTGCTAGCGGGATCAGGGGATACGCAGTATTTT. Its protein is CASSLLAGSGDTQYF.

Many counts were recorded for this clonotype. The V and J genes are TRBV20-1 and TRBJ1-1; a weak D match, TRBD1 (6 bases). This CDR3 comprises 11 residues. Trimming took 5 bases from V and 10 from J, leaving 14 bases between them. Per germline, CDR1 DFQATT and CDR2 SNEGSKA (reference sequence). The CDR3 DNA follows: TGCAGTGCTTGGGGGCCAGGGCGAGCTTTCTTT. Protein sequence: CSAWGPGRAFF.

At least ten counts were recorded for this clonotype. The J gene is TRBJ2-5, the V gene TRBV29-1; unclear D gene. Germline V gives CDR1 SQVTM, CDR2 ANQGSEA. V lost 5 bases, J lost 0 bases, and 4 bases lay in between. This CDR3 is 11 amino acids long. The CDR3 coding sequence is TGCAGCGTTCAGAACCAAGAGACCCAGTACTTC. Translating gives CSVQNQETQYF.

The sample holds a few counts of this clonotype. The chain couples TRBV6-2 or TRBV6-3 to TRBJ2-3, with D unclear. The CDR3 covers 19 residues. Trimming took 6 bases from V and 5 from J, leaving 30 bases between them. The germline V gene encodes CDR1 MNHEY and CDR2 SVGEGT. CDR3 in amino acids: CASSIHHRPGLGEEDTQYF. The CDR3 DNA reads TGTGCCAGCAGCATACACCACCGTCCGGGTCTCGGTGAGGAAGATACGCAGTATTTT.

The sample holds many counts of this clonotype. The V gene is TRBV11-2, the J gene TRBJ2-1; D remains ambiguous. Germline V lookup: CDR1 SGHAT, CDR2 FQNNGV. V was clipped by 2 bases and J by 8 bases, with 10 bases between them. There are 13 residues in the CDR3. In DNA, the CDR3 is TGTGCCAGCAGCTTATCAGAGATCTATGAGCAGTTCTTC. It encodes CASSLSEIYEQFF.

The chain uses TRBV20-1 and TRBJ2-1; D may correspond to TRBD1 or TRBD2 (5 bases each). Trimming pared 6 bases from V and 2 bases from J, leaving 17 bases between. This CDR3 contains 15 residues. The V gene's germline CDR1 is DFQATT and CDR2 SNEGSKA (reference sequence). The CDR3 DNA sequence: TGCAGTGCCCCCCGGGACGGCGGAACCTACAATGAGCAGTTCTTC. Protein sequence: CSAPRDGGTYNEQFF.

The J gene is TRBJ1-1, the V gene TRBV18; no reliable D call. V was pared by 3 bases and J by 1 base, with 9 bases between. The CDR3 loop spans 14 amino acids. The V gene's germline CDR1 is KGHSH and CDR2 LQKENI. Here the CDR3 reads CASSPVTRNTEAFF. The CDR3 DNA reads TGTGCCAGCTCACCGGTCACGAGGAACACTGAAGCTTTCTTT.